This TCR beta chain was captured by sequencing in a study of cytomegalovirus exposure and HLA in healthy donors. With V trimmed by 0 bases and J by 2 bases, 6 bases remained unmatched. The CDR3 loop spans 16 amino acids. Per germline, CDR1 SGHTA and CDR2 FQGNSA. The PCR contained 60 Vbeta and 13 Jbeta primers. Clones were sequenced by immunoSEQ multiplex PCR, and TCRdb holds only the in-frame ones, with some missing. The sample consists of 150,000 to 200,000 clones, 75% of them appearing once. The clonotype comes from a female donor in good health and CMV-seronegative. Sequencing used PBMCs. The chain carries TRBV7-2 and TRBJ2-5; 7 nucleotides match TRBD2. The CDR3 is CASSLAPSSGQETQYF. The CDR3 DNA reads TGTGCCAGCAGCTTAGCGCCGTCTAGCGGTCAAGAGACCCAGTACTTC.